Following are 16 T cell receptor beta chains from one sample sequenced in a study of cytomegalovirus exposure and HLA in healthy donors. 13 Jbeta primers and 60 Vbeta primers were used for the PCR. Clones were read by immunoSEQ multiplex PCR, and TCRdb kept only the in-frame ones, dropping some. This table holds roughly 150,000 clones, about 76% found once. Input material: PBMCs. These receptors were obtained from a woman between 18 and 29 years old in good health and CMV-seropositive.

The table lists this clone with a few counts. The chain is built from TRBV25-1 and TRBJ2-1, with D maybe TRBD1 (5 bases). The CDR3 extends over 18 amino acids. V lost 4 bases and J lost 3, with 22 bases in between. CDR1 MGHDK and CDR2 SYGVNS come from the germline V gene. Here the CDR3 DNA reads TGTGCCAGCAGTGGAGCCATCCACGACAGAAATATCTACAATGAGCAGTTCTTC. Protein: CASSGAIHDRNIYNEQFF.

This sequence joins TRBV9 and TRBJ1-3; unclear D gene. V lost 7 bases to trimming and J lost 1 base, with 12 bases between them. This CDR3 spans 14 amino acids. CDR1 is SGDLS, CDR2 YYNGEE, per germline. CDR3 sequence reads: CASASGNSGNTIYF. The CDR3 nucleotides are TGTGCCAGCGCTAGCGGGAATTCTGGAAACACCATATATTTT.

The chain recombines TRBV29-1 with TRBJ2-5; 7 nucleotides match TRBD2. Germline V gene sequence: CDR1 SQVTM, CDR2 ANQGSEA. The CDR3 is 14 residues long. The V gene end was trimmed by 2 bases and the J gene end by 5 bases; junction bases not matched to a gene: 8. DNA of the CDR3: TGCAGCGTTGAAAAACCCGGGACTACGGAGACCCAGTACTTC. Residues: CSVEKPGTTETQYF.

Only a few counts were recorded for this clone. The V and J genes are TRBV6-5 and TRBJ2-3; 10 bases align to TRBD2. The junction had 6 bases not matched to a gene; V was cut back by 7 bases and J by 2 bases. The CDR3 totals 15 residues. From germline, CDR1 is MNHEY and CDR2 SVGAGI. DNA for the CDR3: TGTGCCAGCAAAACTAGCGGGGCTCTCACAGATACGCAGTATTTT. Translating gives CASKTSGALTDTQYF.

This chain joins TRBV7-2 and TRBJ1-2, with TRBD1 as a possible D gene (5 bases). CDR3 size: 14 residues. Germline V gene sequence: CDR1 SGHTA, CDR2 FQGNSA. Trimming removed 3 bases from V and 1 base from J, with 9 bases in between. The chain's CDR3 is CASSFNRLNYGYTF. CDR3 in DNA: TGTGCCAGCAGCTTTAACAGGCTTAACTATGGCTACACCTTC.

The chain is built from TRBV19 and TRBJ1-2; 11 bases line up with TRBD1. There are 14 residues in the CDR3. V gave up 6 bases and J gave up 4 bases; unmatched junction bases: 4. Germline-derived CDR1 and CDR2 are LNHDA and SQIVND (reference sequence). The DNA for the CDR3 is TGTGCCAGTAGACCCGGGACAGGGGGCTATGGCTACACCTTC. It yields the protein CASRPGTGGYGYTF.

This chain links TRBV9 with TRBJ1-6; no reliable D call. CDR1 is SGDLS and CDR2 is YYNGEE in the germline V gene. The CDR3 covers 16 residues. V was pared by 3 bases and J by 4 bases, with 14 bases between. CDR3 sequence: CASSGDGSTYNSPLHF. The CDR3 DNA is TGTGCCAGCAGCGGAGATGGCTCGACATATAATTCACCCCTCCACTTT.

The V and J genes are TRBV19 and TRBJ1-2; TRBD1 matches 8 bases. Germline V gene data show CDR1 as LNHDA and CDR2 as SQIVND (reference sequence). The CDR3 totals 16 residues. V dropped 7 bases and J dropped 0; count of bases not matched to a gene: 10. The CDR3 sequence is CASKDRGPLANYGYTF. CDR3 DNA: TGTGCCAGTAAAGACAGGGGCCCTTTAGCTAACTATGGCTACACCTTC.

The CDR3 loop is CASSFRTPTEAFF. CDR3 in DNA: TGTGCCAGCAGCTTTAGAACCCCCACTGAAGCTTTCTTT. J is TRBJ1-1 and V is TRBV7-2; D unclear. The CDR3 extends over 13 amino acids. Trimming took off 3 bases at V and 4 bases at J, with 9 bases between the two ends. The V gene's germline CDR1 is SGHTA and CDR2 FQGNSA.

The chain couples TRBV2 to TRBJ1-5, with D maybe TRBD1 (6 bases). Trimming removed 3 bases at V and 7 bases at J, with 13 bases between. The CDR3 loop spans 14 amino acids. Per the germline V gene, CDR1 is SNHLY and CDR2 is FYNNEI. For the CDR3, the DNA is TGTGCCAGCAGTGACGGCAGGGGTACCCAGCCCCAGCATTTT. This encodes CASSDGRGTQPQHF.

Details on this clone: One end of the junction is discordant with germline, which a read error may explain. This sequence joins TRBV7-9 and TRBJ1-2; the D is unclear. In germline, CDR1 is SEHNR, CDR2 FQNEAQ (reference sequence). The CDR3 has 13 amino acids. The CDR3 sequence is CSSSSSRWYGYTF. Written as DNA, the CDR3 is TGTTCCAGCAGCTCAAGCAGGTGGTATGGCTACACCTTC.

The gene calls are TRBV6-1 and TRBJ1-2; 8 nucleotides agree with TRBD1. CDR3 length: 13 amino acids. The germline V gene encodes CDR1 MNHNS and CDR2 SASEGT. Losses at the gene ends were 6 bases for V and 3 bases for J; bases not matched to a gene: 3. The CDR3 spells CASRVQGDYGYTF. The CDR3 DNA reads as TGTGCCAGCAGGGTACAGGGGGACTATGGCTACACCTTC.

The V gene is TRBV5-1, the J gene TRBJ2-2; 7 nucleotides match TRBD1. The CDR3 has 15 amino acids. Germline CDR1 is SGHRS and CDR2 is YFSETQ. J was trimmed by 4 bases and V by 4 bases; bases with no gene match: 7. CDR3 loop: CASSGDSGLTGELFF. The CDR3 DNA reads TGCGCCAGCAGCGGGGACAGTGGACTCACCGGGGAGCTGTTTTTT.

The chain links TRBV7-2 to TRBJ1-1, with D perhaps TRBD1 (5 bases). CDR3 length: 14 residues. Trimming stripped 4 bases from V and 3 bases from J, with 12 bases between. CDR1 SGHTA and CDR2 FQGNSA come from the germline V gene. CDR3 region: CASSSQQGDTEAFF. CDR3 coding DNA: TGTGCCAGCAGCTCACAGCAAGGGGACACTGAAGCTTTCTTT.

The chain has TRBV9 and TRBJ2-1, with D uncertain. V was shortened by 2 bases and J by 7 bases, with 10 bases between the two germline ends. CDR1 SGDLS and CDR2 YYNGEE come from the germline V gene. The CDR3 covers 13 residues. In DNA form, the CDR3 reads TGTGCCAGCAGCGTCCAGACTCGGAATGAGCAGTTCTTC. This encodes CASSVQTRNEQFF.

This clone occurred a few times. V gene TRBV9 combines with J gene TRBJ1-2; 9 bases map to TRBD1. The CDR3 sequence is 16 residues long. After removal of 0 bases from V and 1 base from J, the junction contained 4 bases not matched to a gene. Germline CDR1 and CDR2: SGDLS and YYNGEE. The CDR3 spells CASSVGRTGVNYGYTF. In DNA form, the CDR3 reads TGTGCCAGCAGCGTAGGCAGGACAGGGGTTAACTATGGCTACACCTTC.